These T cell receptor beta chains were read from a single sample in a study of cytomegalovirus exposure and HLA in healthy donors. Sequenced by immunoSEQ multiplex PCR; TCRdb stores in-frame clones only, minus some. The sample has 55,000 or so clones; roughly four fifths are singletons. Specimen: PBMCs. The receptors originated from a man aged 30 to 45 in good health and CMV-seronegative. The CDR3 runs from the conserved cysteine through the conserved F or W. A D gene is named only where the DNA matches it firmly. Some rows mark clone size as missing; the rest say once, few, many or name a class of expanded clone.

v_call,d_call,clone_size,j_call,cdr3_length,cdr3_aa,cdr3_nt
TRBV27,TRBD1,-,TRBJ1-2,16,CASSRQGATANYGYTF,TGTGCCAGCAGTCGGCAGGGGGCTACTGCGAACTATGGCTACACCTTC
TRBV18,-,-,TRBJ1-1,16,CASSPQGRGSTTEAFF,TGTGCCAGCTCACCACAGGGGAGGGGGTCTACCACTGAAGCTTTCTTT
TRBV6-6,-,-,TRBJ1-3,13,CASGGENGNTIYF,TGTGCCAGTGGGGGGGAGAATGGAAACACCATATATTTT
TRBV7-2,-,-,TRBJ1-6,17,CASSLGVRPRNNSPLHF,TGTGCCAGCAGCTTAGGGGTCAGGCCTCGGAATAATTCACCCCTCCACTTT
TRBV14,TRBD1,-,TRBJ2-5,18,CASTPPPDRGTMGKAQYF,TGTGCCAGCACCCCCCCACCCGACAGGGGGACGATGGGGAAGGCCCAGTACTTC
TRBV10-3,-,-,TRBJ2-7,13,CAISPLGGYEQYF,TGTGCCATCAGTCCCCTGGGGGGTTACGAGCAGTACTTC
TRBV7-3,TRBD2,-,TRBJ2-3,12,CASSSSGRTQYF,TGTGCCAGCAGCTCAAGCGGGAGAACGCAGTATTTT
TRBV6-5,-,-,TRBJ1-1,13,CASSPTQGRGAFF,TGTGCCAGCAGTCCCACTCAGGGTAGGGGGGCTTTCTTT
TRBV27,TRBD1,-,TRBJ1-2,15,CASSSQAGGFYGYTF,TGTGCCAGCAGTTCGCAGGCAGGGGGTTTCTATGGCTACACCTTC
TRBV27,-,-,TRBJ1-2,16,CASSFRKGGEGYGYTF,TGTGCCAGCAGTTTTCGCAAGGGGGGGGAGGGCTATGGCTACACCTTC
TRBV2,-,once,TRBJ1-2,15,CASSEAGTGTYTYTF,TGTGCCAGCAGTGAAGCCGGGACCGGGACATATACTTACACCTTC
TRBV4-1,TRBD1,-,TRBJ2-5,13,CASGQGLMETQYF,TGCGCCAGCGGACAGGGGTTGATGGAGACCCAGTACTTC
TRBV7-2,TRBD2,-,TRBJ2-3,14,CASSLTSGTDTQYF,TGTGCCAGCAGCTTAACTAGCGGCACAGATACGCAGTATTTT
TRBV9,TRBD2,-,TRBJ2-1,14,CASNSAGGRNEQFF,TGTGCCAGCAATTCAGCGGGAGGTAGGAATGAGCAGTTCTTC
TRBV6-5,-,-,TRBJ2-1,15,CASSYSRGVINEQFF,TGTGCCAGCAGTTACTCCAGGGGGGTGATCAATGAGCAGTTCTTC
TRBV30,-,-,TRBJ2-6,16,CAWSVSRLSGANVLTF,TGTGCCTGGAGTGTAAGCAGGCTCTCTGGGGCCAACGTCCTGACTTTC
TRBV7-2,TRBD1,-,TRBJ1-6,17,CASSLALGTGRNSPLHF,TGTGCCAGCAGCTTAGCGCTCGGGACAGGGAGGAATTCACCCCTCCACTTT
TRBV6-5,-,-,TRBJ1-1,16,CASSYSRVAANTEAFF,TGTGCCAGCAGTTACTCGCGGGTTGCGGCGAACACTGAAGCTTTCTTT
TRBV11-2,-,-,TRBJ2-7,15,CASSLGPGRQYEQYF,TGTGCCAGCAGCTTAGGGCCAGGGAGGCAATACGAGCAGTACTTC
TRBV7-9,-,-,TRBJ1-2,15,CASSLTQAASLGYTF,TGTGCCAGCAGCTTAACCCAGGCCGCCAGTCTTGGCTACACCTTC
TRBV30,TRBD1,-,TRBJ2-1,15,CAWRGQASSYNEQFF,TGTGCCTGGAGAGGACAGGCCAGCTCCTACAATGAGCAGTTCTTC
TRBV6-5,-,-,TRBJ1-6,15,CASRIVSSYNSPLHF,TGTGCCAGCAGGATAGTTAGCTCCTATAATTCACCCCTCCACTTT
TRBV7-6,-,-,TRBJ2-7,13,CASSASALYEQYF,TGTGCCAGCAGCGCAAGCGCGCTCTACGAGCAGTACTTC